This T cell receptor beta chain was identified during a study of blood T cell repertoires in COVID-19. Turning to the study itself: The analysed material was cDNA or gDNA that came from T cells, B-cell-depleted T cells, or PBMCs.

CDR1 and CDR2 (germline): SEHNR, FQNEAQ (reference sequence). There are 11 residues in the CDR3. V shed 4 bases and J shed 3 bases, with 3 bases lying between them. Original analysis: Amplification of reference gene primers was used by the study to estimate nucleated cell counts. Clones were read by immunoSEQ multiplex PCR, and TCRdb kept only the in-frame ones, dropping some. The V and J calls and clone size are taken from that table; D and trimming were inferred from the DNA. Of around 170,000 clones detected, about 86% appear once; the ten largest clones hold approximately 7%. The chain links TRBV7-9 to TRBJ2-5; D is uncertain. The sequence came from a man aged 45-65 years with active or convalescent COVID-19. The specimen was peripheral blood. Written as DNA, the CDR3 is TGTGCCAGCAGCTCAGAAGAGACCCAGTACTTC. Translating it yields CASSSEETQYF.